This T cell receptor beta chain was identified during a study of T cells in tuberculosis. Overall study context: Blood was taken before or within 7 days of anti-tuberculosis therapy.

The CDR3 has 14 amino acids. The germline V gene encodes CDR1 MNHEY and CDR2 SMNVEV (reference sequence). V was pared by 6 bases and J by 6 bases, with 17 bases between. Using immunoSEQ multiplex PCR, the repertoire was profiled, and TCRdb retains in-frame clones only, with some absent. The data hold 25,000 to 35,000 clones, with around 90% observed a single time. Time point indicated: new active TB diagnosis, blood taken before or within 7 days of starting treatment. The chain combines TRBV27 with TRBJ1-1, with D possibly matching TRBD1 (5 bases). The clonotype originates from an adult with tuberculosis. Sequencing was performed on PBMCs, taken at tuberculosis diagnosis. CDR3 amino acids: CASSRKGSMAEAFF. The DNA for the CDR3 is TGTGCCAGCAGCCGGAAGGGGTCGATGGCTGAAGCTTTCTTT.